This T cell receptor beta chain was obtained from a study of monozygotic twins with cystic fibrosis. The table came from immunoSEQ multiplex PCR; TCRdb's copy has only in-frame clones and leaves some out. The repertoire has 20,000 or so clones, around 97% of them found once; the top ten carry about 2%. The length of the CDR3 is 12 residues. Germline lookup yields CDR1 SGHNT and CDR2 YYREEE (reference sequence). Trimming shortened V by 2 bases and J by 3 bases, and 6 bases separated the two germline ends. Sequenced sample: blood. V and J are TRBV5-4 and TRBJ2-7; TRBD2 is a possible D gene (5 bases). This sequence was found in a woman in her thirties with cystic fibrosis. CDR3 amino acids: CASSFGVYEQYF. CDR3 nucleotide sequence: TGTGCCAGCAGCTTCGGGGTCTACGAGCAGTACTTC. The full variable domain, with the rest looked up from reference TRBV5-4 and TRBJ2-7, is ETGVTQSPTHLIKTRGQQVTLRCSSQSGHNTVSWYQQALGQGPQFIFQYYREEENGRGNFPPRFSGLQFPNYSSELNVNALELDDSALYLCASSFGVYEQYFGPGTRLTVT.